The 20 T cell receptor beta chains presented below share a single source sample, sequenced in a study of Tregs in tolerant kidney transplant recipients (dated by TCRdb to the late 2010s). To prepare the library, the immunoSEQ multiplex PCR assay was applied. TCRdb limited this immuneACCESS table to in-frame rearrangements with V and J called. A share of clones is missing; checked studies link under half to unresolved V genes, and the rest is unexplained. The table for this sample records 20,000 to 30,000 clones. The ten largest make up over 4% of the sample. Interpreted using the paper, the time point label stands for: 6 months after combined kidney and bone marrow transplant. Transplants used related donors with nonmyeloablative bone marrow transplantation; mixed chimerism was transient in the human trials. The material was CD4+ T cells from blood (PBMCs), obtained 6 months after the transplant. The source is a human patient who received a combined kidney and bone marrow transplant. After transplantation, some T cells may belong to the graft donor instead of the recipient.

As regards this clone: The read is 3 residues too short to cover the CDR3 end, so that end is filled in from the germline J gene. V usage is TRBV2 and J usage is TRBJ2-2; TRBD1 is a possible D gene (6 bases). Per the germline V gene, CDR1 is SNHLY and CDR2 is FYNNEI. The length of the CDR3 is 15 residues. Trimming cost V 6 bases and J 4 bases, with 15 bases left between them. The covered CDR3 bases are TGTGCCAGCAGACTACAGGGAAGGAGCACCGGGGAG. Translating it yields CASRLQGRSTGE. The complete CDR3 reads CASRLQGRSTGELFF.

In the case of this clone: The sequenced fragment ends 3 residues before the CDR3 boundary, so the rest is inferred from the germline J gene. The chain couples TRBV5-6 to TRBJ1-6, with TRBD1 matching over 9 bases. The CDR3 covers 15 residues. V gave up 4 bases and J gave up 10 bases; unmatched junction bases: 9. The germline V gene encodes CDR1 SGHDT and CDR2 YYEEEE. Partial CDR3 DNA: TGTGCCAGCAGCCGGGGACAGGGAATGTGGTCACCC. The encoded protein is CASSRGQGMWSP. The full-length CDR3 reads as CASSRGQGMWSPLHF. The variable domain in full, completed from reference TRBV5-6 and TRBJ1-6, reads DAGVTQSPTHLIKTRGQQVTLRCSPKSGHDTVSWYQQALGQGPQFIFQYYEEEERQRGNFPDRFSGHQFPNYSSELNVNALLLGDSALYLCASSRGQGMWSPLHFGNGTRLTVT.

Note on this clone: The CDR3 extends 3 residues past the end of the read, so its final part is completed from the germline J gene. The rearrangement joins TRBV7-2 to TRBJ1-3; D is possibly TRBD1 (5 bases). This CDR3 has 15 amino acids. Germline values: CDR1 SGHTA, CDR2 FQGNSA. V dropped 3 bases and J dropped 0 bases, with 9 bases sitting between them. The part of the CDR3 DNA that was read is TGTGCCAGCAGCTTGGCAGGGAGCTCTGGAAACACC. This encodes CASSLAGSSGNT. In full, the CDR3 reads CASSLAGSSGNTIYF.

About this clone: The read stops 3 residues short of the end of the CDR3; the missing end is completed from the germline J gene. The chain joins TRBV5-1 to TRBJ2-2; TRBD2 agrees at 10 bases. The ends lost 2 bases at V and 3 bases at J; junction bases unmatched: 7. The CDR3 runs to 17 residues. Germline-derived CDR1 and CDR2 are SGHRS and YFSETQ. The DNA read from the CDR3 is TGCGCCAGCAGCTTTCTAGCGGGAGAAATCTACACCGGGGAG. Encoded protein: CASSFLAGEIYTGE. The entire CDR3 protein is CASSFLAGEIYTGELFF.

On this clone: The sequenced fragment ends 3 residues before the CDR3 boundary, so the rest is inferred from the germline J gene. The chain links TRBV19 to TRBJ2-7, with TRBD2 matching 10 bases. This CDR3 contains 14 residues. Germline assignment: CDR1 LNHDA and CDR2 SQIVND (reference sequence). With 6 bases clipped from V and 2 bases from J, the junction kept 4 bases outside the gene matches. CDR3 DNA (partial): TGTGCCAGTAGCGGGACTAGCGTTCCCTACGAG. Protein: CASSGTSVPYE. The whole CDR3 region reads CASSGTSVPYEQYF.

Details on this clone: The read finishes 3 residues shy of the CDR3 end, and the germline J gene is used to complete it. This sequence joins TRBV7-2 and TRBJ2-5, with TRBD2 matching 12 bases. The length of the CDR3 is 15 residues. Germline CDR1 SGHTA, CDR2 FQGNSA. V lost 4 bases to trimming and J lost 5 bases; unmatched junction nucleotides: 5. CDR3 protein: CASSSLAGGAETQYF. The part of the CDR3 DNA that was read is TGTGCCAGCAGCTCTCTAGCGGGGGGGGCGGAGACC.

The CDR3 DNA, read in part, is TGTGCCAGCTCACCATCTCGACTAGCGGATCACACCGGGGAG. Translating gives CASSPSRLADHTGE. The whole CDR3 reads CASSPSRLADHTGELFF. This chain joins TRBV18 and TRBJ2-2; 9 nucleotides match TRBD2. The read is 3 residues too short to cover the CDR3 end, so that end is filled in from the germline J gene. Looked up from germline, CDR1 is KGHSH and CDR2 is LQKENI. There are 17 residues in the CDR3. The V and J ends lost 2 bases and 3 bases, in that order; junction bases with no gene match: 7.

The CDR3 spells CSARVLSGHSNTEAFF. The CDR3 DNA, read in part, is TGCAGTGCTAGAGTTCTATCGGGACACTCGAACACTGAA. The chain combines TRBV20-1 with TRBJ1-1, with a weak D call TRBD1 (6 bases). Coverage ceases 3 residues before the CDR3 finishes, and the germline J gene fills in the end. Per the germline V gene, CDR1 is DFQATT and CDR2 is SNEGSKA (reference sequence). The CDR3 contains 16 residues. Trimming took 1 base from V and 1 from J, leaving 16 bases between them.

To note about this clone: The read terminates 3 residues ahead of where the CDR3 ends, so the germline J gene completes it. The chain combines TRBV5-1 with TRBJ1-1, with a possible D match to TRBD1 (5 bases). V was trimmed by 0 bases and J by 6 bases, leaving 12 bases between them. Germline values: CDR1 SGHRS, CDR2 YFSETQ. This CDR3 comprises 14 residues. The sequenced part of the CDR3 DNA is TGCGCCAGCAGCTTGGTTCAGGGTCTAGCTGAA. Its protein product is CASSLVQGLAE. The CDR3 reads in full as CASSLVQGLAEAFF.

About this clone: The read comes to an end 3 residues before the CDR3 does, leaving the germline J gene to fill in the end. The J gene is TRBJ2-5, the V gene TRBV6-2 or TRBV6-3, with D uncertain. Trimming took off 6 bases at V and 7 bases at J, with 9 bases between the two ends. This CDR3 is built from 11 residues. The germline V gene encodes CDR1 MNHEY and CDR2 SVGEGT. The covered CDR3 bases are TGTGCCAGCAGCCCCCTTCTGACC. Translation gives CASSPLLT. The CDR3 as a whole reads CASSPLLTQYF.

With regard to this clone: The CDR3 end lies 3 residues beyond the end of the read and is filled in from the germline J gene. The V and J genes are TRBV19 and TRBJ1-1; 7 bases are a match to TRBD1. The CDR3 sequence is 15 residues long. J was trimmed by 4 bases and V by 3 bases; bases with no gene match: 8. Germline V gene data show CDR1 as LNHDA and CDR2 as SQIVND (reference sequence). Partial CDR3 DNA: TGTGCCAGTAGTATCTCGACAGGGTACGCCACTGAA. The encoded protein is CASSISTGYATE. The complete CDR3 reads CASSISTGYATEAFF.

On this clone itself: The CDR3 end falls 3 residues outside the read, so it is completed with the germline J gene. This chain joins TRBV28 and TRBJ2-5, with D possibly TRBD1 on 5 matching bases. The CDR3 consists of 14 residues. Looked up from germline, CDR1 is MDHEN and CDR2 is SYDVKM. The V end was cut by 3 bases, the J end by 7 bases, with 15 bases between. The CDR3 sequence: CASSFGQGFWTQYF. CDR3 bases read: TGTGCCAGCAGTTTCGGGCAGGGTTTTTGGACC.

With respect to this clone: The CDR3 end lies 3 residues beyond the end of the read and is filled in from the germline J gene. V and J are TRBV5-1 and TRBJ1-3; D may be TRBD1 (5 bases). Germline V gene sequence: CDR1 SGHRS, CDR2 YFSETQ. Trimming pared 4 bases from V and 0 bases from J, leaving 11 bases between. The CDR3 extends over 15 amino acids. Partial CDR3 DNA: TGCGCCAGCAGCGCGGGGACCCCCTCTGGAAACACC. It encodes CASSAGTPSGNT. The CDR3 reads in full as CASSAGTPSGNTIYF.

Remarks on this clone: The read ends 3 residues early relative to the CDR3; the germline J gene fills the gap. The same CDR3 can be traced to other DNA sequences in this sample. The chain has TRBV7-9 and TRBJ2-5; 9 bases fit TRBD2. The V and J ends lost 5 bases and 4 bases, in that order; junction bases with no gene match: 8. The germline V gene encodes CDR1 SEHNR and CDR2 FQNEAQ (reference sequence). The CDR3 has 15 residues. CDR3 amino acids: CASSPSGTSIETQYF. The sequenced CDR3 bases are TGTGCCAGCAGCCCGAGCGGGACTAGCATAGAGACC.

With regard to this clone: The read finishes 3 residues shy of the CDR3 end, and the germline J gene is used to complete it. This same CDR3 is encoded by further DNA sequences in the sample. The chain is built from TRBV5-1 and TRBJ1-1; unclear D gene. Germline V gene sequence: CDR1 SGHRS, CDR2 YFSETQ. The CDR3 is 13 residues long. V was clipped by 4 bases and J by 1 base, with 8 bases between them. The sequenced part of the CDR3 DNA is TGCGCCAGCAGCCTGACTGGGAACACTGAA. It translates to CASSLTGNTE. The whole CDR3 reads CASSLTGNTEAFF.

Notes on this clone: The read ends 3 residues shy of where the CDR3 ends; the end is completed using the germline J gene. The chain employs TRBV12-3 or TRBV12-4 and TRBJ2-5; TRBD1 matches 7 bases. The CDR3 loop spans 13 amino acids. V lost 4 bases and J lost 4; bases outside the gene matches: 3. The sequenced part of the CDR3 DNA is TGTGCCAGCAGTTACAGGGGAATAGAGACC. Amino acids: CASSYRGIET. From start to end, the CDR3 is CASSYRGIETQYF.

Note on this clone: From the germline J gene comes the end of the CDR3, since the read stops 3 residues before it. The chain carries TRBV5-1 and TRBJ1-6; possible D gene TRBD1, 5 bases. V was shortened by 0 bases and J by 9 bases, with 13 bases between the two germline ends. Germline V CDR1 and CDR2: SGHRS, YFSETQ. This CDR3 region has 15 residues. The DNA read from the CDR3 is TGCGCCAGCAGCTTGGCCGGGACTGGACGTTCACCC. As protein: CASSLAGTGRSP. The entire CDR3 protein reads CASSLAGTGRSPLHF.

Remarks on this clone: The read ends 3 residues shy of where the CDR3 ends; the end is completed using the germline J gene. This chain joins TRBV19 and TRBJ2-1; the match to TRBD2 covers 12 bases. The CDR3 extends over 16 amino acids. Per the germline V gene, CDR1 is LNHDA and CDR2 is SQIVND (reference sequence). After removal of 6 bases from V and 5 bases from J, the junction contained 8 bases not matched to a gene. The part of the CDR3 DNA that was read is TGTGCCAGTAGCCTCGGACTAGCGGGATGGGACAATGAG. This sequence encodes CASSLGLAGWDNE. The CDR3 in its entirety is CASSLGLAGWDNEQFF. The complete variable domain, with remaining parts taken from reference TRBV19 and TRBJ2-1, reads DGGITQSPKYLFRKEGQNVTLSCEQNLNHDAMYWYRQDPGQGLRLIYYSQIVNDFQKGDIAEGYSVSREKKESFPLTVTSAQKNPTAFYLCASSLGLAGWDNEQFFGPGTRLTVL.

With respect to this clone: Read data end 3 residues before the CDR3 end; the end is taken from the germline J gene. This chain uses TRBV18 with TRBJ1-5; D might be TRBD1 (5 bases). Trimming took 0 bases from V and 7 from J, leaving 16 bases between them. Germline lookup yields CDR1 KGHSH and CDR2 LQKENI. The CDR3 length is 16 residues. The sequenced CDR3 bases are TGTGCCAGCTCACCACCGGGGAGGGGCCAGAGCCAGCCC. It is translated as CASSPPGRGQSQP. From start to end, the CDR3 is CASSPPGRGQSQPQHF.

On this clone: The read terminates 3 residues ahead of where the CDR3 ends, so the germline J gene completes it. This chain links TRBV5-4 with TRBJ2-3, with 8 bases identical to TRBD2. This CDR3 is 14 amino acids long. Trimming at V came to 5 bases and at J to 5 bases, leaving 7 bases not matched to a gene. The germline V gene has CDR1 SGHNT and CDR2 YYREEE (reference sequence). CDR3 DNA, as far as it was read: TGTGCCAGCAGGCCGGGACTAGAGCAAGATACG. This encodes CASRPGLEQDT. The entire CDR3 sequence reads CASRPGLEQDTQYF.